This T cell receptor (beta chain) stems from a study of CD8 T cells in ankylosing spondylitis. Study observations and caveats: From matched ankylosing spondylitis synovial fluid, disease-linked clones were reportedly recovered at significantly enriched levels. Seemingly characteristic of ankylosing spondylitis blood was a TCR beta motif consisting of about 8 highly homologous variants. A number of the motif variants had already been described in reactive arthritis synovial fluid and blood.

This clonotype was detected many times. What it recognizes is unknown. A single record per CDR3 protein comes from TCRdb applying MiXCR to the 5' RACE reads. The table records 45,000 to 65,000 distinct CDR3 sequences, 7.4% of them present only once. V dropped 5 bases and J dropped 4 bases, with 7 bases sitting between them. The CDR3 consists of 12 residues. Germline V gene sequence: CDR1 SGHRS, CDR2 YFSETQ. This chain joins TRBV5-1 and TRBJ2-1; no reliable D call. The sample consisted of blood, either unsorted or a sorted T cell fraction (not recorded which). The sequence derives from a female donor with ankylosing spondylitis or in good health (not recorded which). The CDR3 region is CASRVGYNEQFF. CDR3 DNA sequence: TGCGCCAGCAGGGTTGGGTACAATGAGCAGTTCTTC. The variable domain in full, with the rest retrieved from reference TRBV5-1 and TRBJ2-1, is KAGVTQTPRYLIKTRGQQVTLSCSPISGHRSVSWYQQTPGQGLQFLFEYFSETQRNKGNFPGRFSGRQFSNSRSEMNVSTLELGDSALYLCASRVGYNEQFFGPGTRLTVL.